The source of this TCR beta chain is a study of cytomegalovirus exposure and HLA in healthy donors. Whole-study results and caveats: In vitro confirmation showed a few CMV-associated chains to be CMV antigen specific.

Points on this clone: Antigen specificity is unknown.

The V gene lost 8 bases and the J gene lost 11 bases, with 19 bases spanning the gap. Germline V gene lookup returns CDR1 MNHNS and CDR2 SASEGT. The CDR3 is 13 residues long. Produced via immunoSEQ multiplex PCR; TCRdb's table is partial and in-frame only. This table holds nearly 80,000 clones, under 95% found once. This receptor was identified in a woman in her thirties in good health and CMV-seronegative. This chain connects TRBV6-1 to TRBJ1-3; D is uncertain. Sequenced: PBMCs. CDR3 amino acids: CASASGFNEAIYF. The CDR3 nucleotides read TGTGCCAGCGCCTCCGGATTTAACGAGGCCATATATTTT.